Sequencing of this TCR beta chain was carried out in a study of blood T cell repertoires in COVID-19. This CDR3 has 12 residues. V lost 0 bases to trimming and J lost 12 bases, with 8 bases between them. Per the germline V gene, CDR1 is LGHDT and CDR2 is YNNKEL (reference sequence). Sequencing used immunoSEQ multiplex PCR; TCRdb keeps in-frame clones, though not all of them. The sample has 73,000 or so clones, more than 60% seen once. J is TRBJ1-4 and V is TRBV3-1 (or the pseudogene TRBV3-2), with unresolved D. This receptor was taken from a man in his sixties with acute or convalescent COVID-19. The material sequenced was peripheral blood. CDR3 sequence: CASSQEEGQLFF. For the CDR3, the DNA is TGTGCCAGCAGCCAAGAGGAGGGCCAACTGTTTTTT.